The 17 T cell receptor beta chains listed next were all sequenced from one sample in a study of T-cell reconstitution after alpha-beta-depleted transplantation in children. The TCRbeta library was prepared with unique molecular identifiers. TCRdb ran MiXCR on the PCR reads and lists one entry per CDR3 protein. The sample lists under 300,000 distinct CDR3 sequences, 11% occurring once. This material consisted of peripheral blood, taken 180 days after TCRalphabeta/CD19-depleted stem cell transplant. These receptors originate from a male patient aged 2-10 years who had a stem cell transplant for chronic granulomatous disease, so the T cells may come from the graft donor.

V gene TRBV20-1 combines with J gene TRBJ2-1, with TRBD2 matching over 15 bases. This CDR3 has 18 residues. Germline-derived CDR1 and CDR2 are DFQATT and SNEGSKA (reference sequence). Trimming removed 4 bases from V and 3 bases from J; junction bases left unmatched: 10. CDR3 amino acids: CSANPGTSGRPHYNEQFF. The CDR3 bases are TGCAGTGCTAACCCCGGGACTAGCGGGAGGCCCCACTACAATGAGCAGTTCTTC.

This clonotype has more than one count but fewer than ten. V is TRBV7-2 and J is TRBJ1-1; 12 bases line up with TRBD1. The CDR3 is 17 amino acids. Trimming cost V 2 bases and J 4 bases; bases outside gene matches: 8. Germline V gene sequence: CDR1 SGHTA, CDR2 FQGNSA. CDR3 DNA: TGTGCCAGCAGCTTACGGGACAGGGGGCCGAATAGCACTGAAGCTTTCTTT. This sequence encodes CASSLRDRGPNSTEAFF.

Regarding this clonotype: This could be a read error, since a much larger clone is one nucleotide away. The chain combines TRBV3-1 with TRBJ2-4; 8 nucleotides match TRBD1. The germline CDR1 and CDR2 sequences are LGHDT and YNNKEL (reference sequence). The CDR3 has 18 amino acids. The CDR3: CACSSGQGAPLAKNIQYF. In nucleotides, the CDR3 is TGTGCCTGCAGTTCCGGACAGGGTGCACCCCTAGCCAAAAACATTCAGTACTTC.

This clonotype was recorded many times. The rearrangement uses TRBV4-3 and TRBJ1-2; D is unclear. Germline V gene sequence: CDR1 LGHNA, CDR2 YSLEER. The length of the CDR3 is 14 residues. Trimming left V 0 bases short and J 6 bases short, with 11 bases between. The CDR3 sequence: CASSQDGEGNGYTF. The CDR3 coding sequence is TGCGCCAGCAGCCAAGACGGGGAAGGGAATGGCTACACCTTC.

About this clonotype: A much more abundant neighbour one base away suggests this may be a read error. The chain is built from TRBV5-5 and TRBJ1-1, with D hard to call. This CDR3 has 14 amino acids. Germline CDR1 SGHKS, CDR2 YYEKEE (reference sequence). V was pared by 6 bases and J by 5 bases, with 17 bases between. DNA for the CDR3: TGTGCCAGCAATTCTTGGAAAGGGCGGACTGAAGCTTTCTTT. Translated: CASNSWKGRTEAFF.

Many counts were recorded for this clonotype. The V call is TRBV4-2, the J call TRBJ2-3; 8 positions match TRBD2. J was trimmed by 6 bases and V by 4 bases; bases with no gene match: 12. Per the germline V gene, CDR1 is LGHNA and CDR2 is YNFKEQ. The CDR3 has 16 amino acids. CDR3 sequence (DNA): TGTGCCAGCAGCCGAGAAGGGGTACTAGCGGCGGATACGCAGTATTTT. Protein: CASSREGVLAADTQYF.

This clonotype was observed at least ten times. V and J are TRBV20-1 and TRBJ2-7, with 7 positions matching TRBD2. V shed 0 bases and J 3 bases; nucleotides not matched to a gene: 8. Germline V gene data show CDR1 as DFQATT and CDR2 as SNEGSKA (reference sequence). The CDR3 runs to 15 residues. CDR3 region: CSARDLASGNYEQYF. The CDR3 DNA sequence: TGCAGTGCTAGAGATTTGGCTAGCGGCAACTACGAGCAGTACTTC.

This clonotype was picked up many times. The chain joins TRBV29-1 to TRBJ2-1, with 9 nucleotides matching TRBD2. Germline V gene lookup returns CDR1 SQVTM and CDR2 ANQGSEA. V shed 2 bases, J shed 3 bases, and the junction held 5 bases outside the gene matches. The CDR3 runs to 15 residues. The CDR3 loop reads CSVELTTSGYNEQFF. CDR3 nucleotides: TGCAGCGTTGAATTAACGACTAGCGGCTACAATGAGCAGTTCTTC.

At least ten counts were recorded for this clonotype. This CDR3 reads CASRGQSNRGTDTQYF. The CDR3 nucleotides read TGTGCCAGCAGGGGACAGTCTAACAGAGGTACAGATACGCAGTATTTT. This sequence joins TRBV6-1 and TRBJ2-3; 7 nucleotides line up with TRBD1. J was trimmed by 3 bases and V by 6 bases; bases with no gene match: 12. CDR3 length: 16 amino acids. The germline gives CDR1 MNHNS, CDR2 SASEGT.

At least ten counts were recorded for this clonotype. The chain has TRBV7-9 and TRBJ2-1, with no clear D. The V end lost 2 bases, the J end lost 7 bases, and 12 bases lay between the germline ends. The CDR3 runs to 14 residues. Germline V gene sequence: CDR1 SEHNR, CDR2 FQNEAQ (reference sequence). The CDR3 DNA reads TGTGCCAGCAGCTTACCTTTGGCCTTAAATGAGCAGTTCTTC. Translation gives CASSLPLALNEQFF.

There are many counts of this clonotype. The chain links TRBV7-9 to TRBJ2-7, with a possible D match to TRBD2 (7 bases). The ends were cut back, 5 bases at V and 5 bases at J, with 19 bases in the middle. This CDR3 is built from 15 residues. Germline assignment: CDR1 SEHNR and CDR2 FQNEAQ (reference sequence). For the CDR3, the DNA is TGTGCCAGCAGCAGTCACCGGCGGGGGCTTGACGAGCAGTACTTC. Its protein is CASSSHRRGLDEQYF.

This clonotype was observed at least ten times. V usage is TRBV24-1 and J usage is TRBJ2-1; 9 bases fit TRBD2. J gave up 6 bases and V 5 bases, and 16 bases lay outside the gene matches. The CDR3 consists of 18 residues. Germline CDR1 and CDR2: KGHDR and SFDVKD. CDR3 residues: CATSAPVSGRVFGNEQFF. As DNA, the CDR3 is TGTGCCACCAGTGCCCCTGTTAGCGGGAGAGTATTTGGCAATGAGCAGTTCTTC.

This clonotype was picked up many times. The V gene is TRBV20-1, the J gene TRBJ2-2, with D possibly matching TRBD1 (5 bases). Germline V gene sequence: CDR1 DFQATT, CDR2 SNEGSKA (reference sequence). V lost 2 bases and J 6 bases, leaving 7 bases between the germline ends. The CDR3 is made up of 12 amino acids. DNA of the CDR3: TGCAGTGCTAGAAAGGGGTCCGGGGAGCTGTTTTTT. It codes for CSARKGSGELFF.

This clonotype was counted ten times or more. The chain is built from TRBV12-3 or TRBV12-4 and TRBJ2-1; 7 positions match TRBD1. The CDR3 length is 16 residues. V dropped 6 bases and J dropped 0; count of bases not matched to a gene: 8. The CDR3 bases are TGTGCCAGCAGCCGCCGACAGGGCAGCTCCTACAATGAGCAGTTCTTC. Amino acid sequence: CASSRRQGSSYNEQFF.

This clonotype was counted ten times or more. The chain links TRBV21-1 to TRBJ2-1; TRBD1, the table's D call, lacks a check against the DNA. TRBV21-1 counts as a pseudogene. CDR3 size: 17 residues. The CDR3 sequence: CASSKVGGTSRSLEQFF. CDR3 in DNA: TGTGCCAGCAGCAAAGTAGGGGGTACTTCAAGGTCTCTTGAGCAGTTCTTC.

The V and J genes are TRBV7-9 and TRBJ2-7; D not resolved. Deletions cut 5 bases from V and 6 bases from J, with 5 bases between. In germline, CDR1 is SEHNR, CDR2 FQNEAQ (reference sequence). The CDR3 length is 10 residues. The CDR3 DNA reads as TGTGCCAGCAGCGATGGCGAGCAGTACTTC. Residues: CASSDGEQYF.

In its sample, this clonotype was seen many times. The chain's CDR3 is CSVASWGDEQYF. The CDR3 DNA sequence: TGCAGCGTCGCCAGCTGGGGCGACGAGCAGTACTTC. The V gene is TRBV29-1, the J gene TRBJ2-7; the D gene is possibly TRBD1 (5 bases). Trimming took 6 bases from V and 5 from J, leaving 14 bases between them. The CDR3 extends over 12 amino acids. CDR1 SQVTM and CDR2 ANQGSEA come from the germline V gene.